This entry describes one TCR beta chain. Cohort allocation depended upon clinical history that participants reported. Trimming removed 4 bases at V and 7 bases at J, with 17 bases between. Germline CDR1 is SNHLY and CDR2 is FYNNEI. The CDR3 sequence is 15 residues long. Some clones are missing from TCRdb's copy, which holds only in-frame ones; the method was immunoSEQ multiplex PCR. The sample lists hundreds of thousands of clones; 70% to 90% were seen once. The data derive from a study of blood T cell repertoires in COVID-19. This chain joins TRBV2 and TRBJ2-4; perhaps TRBD1 as D (6 bases). This receptor was identified in a woman between 40 and 50 years old with acute COVID-19. Sequenced material: PBMCs or T cells enriched from blood (not recorded which). CDR3 coding DNA: TGTGCCAGCAGTGGGCCAGGGGTCGGACCTAACATTCAGTACTTC. Its protein is CASSGPGVGPNIQYF.